What follows describes a single T cell receptor beta chain. CDR1 and CDR2 from the germline V gene are SGHRS and YFSETQ. The CDR3 length is 14 residues. Trimming shortened V by 4 bases and J by 7 bases, and 12 bases separated the two germline ends. The data were taken from a study of cytomegalovirus exposure and HLA in healthy donors. For the study at large: Clustering assigned about four fifths of the roughly 430 genotyped donors to the Caucasian-associated ancestry cluster.

The PCR was carried out with 60 Vbeta primers and 13 Jbeta primers. Study processing details: There were around 77 million unique TCR beta chains by a later count, and approximately 10 million of them were shared. Clones were sequenced by immunoSEQ multiplex PCR, and TCRdb holds only the in-frame ones, with some missing. The V and J calls and clone size are taken from that table; D and trimming were inferred from the DNA. The table has about 180,000 clones, 85% seen once. The receptor's source is a boy younger than 10 in good health and CMV-seronegative. This rearrangement joins TRBV5-1 to TRBJ1-6, with D tentatively TRBD1 (6 bases). Source material: PBMCs. CDR3 DNA sequence: TGCGCCAGCAGCGTGACCCAGGGGAATTCACCCCTCCACTTT. Translating it yields CASSVTQGNSPLHF.